This T cell receptor (beta chain) was recovered during a study of CD8 T cells in Susac syndrome. Trimming cost V 5 bases and J 5 bases, with 15 bases left between them. This CDR3 contains 14 residues. Germline assignment: CDR1 SGHTA and CDR2 FQGNSA. Roughly 0.45 to 1 ug RNA was reverse transcribed with random hexamers. An immunoSEQ multiplex PCR generated amplified TCR beta CDR3 products spanning 54 Vbeta and 13 Jbeta. TCRdb ran MiXCR on the immunoSEQ multiplex PCR reads and lists one entry per CDR3 protein. The repertoire holds around 69,000 distinct CDR3 sequences, with just over 95% as singletons. The source material was CD4+ T cells from PBMCs. The V gene is TRBV7-2, the J gene TRBJ2-5, with D tentatively TRBD2 (5 bases). The receptor's source is a human donor with multiple sclerosis. CDR3 nucleotides: TGTGCCAGCAGCCCCCGGGGTGCTGGGGAGACCCAGTACTTC. It codes for CASSPRGAGETQYF.